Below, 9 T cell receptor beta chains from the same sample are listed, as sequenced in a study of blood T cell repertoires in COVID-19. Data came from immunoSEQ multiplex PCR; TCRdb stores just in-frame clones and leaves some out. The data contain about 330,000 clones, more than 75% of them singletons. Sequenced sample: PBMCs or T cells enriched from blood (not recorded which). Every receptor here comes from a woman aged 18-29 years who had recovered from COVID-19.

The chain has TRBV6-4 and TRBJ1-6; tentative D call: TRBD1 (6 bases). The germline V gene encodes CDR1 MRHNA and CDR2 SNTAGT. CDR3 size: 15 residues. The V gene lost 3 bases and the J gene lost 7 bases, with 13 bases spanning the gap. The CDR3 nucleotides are TGTGCCAGCAGTGAGACAGGCCTTCGCAATTCACCCCTCCACTTT. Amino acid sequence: CASSETGLRNSPLHF.

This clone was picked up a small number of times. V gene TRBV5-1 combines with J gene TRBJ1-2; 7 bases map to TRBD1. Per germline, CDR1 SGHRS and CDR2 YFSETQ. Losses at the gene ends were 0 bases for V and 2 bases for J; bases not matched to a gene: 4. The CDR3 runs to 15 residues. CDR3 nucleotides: TGCGCCAGCAGCTTGGGGGACAGCGGGAACTATGGCTACACCTTC. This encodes CASSLGDSGNYGYTF. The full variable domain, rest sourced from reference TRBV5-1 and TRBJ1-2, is KAGVTQTPRYLIKTRGQQVTLSCSPISGHRSVSWYQQTPGQGLQFLFEYFSETQRNKGNFPGRFSGRQFSNSRSEMNVSTLELGDSALYLCASSLGDSGNYGYTFGSGTRLTVV.

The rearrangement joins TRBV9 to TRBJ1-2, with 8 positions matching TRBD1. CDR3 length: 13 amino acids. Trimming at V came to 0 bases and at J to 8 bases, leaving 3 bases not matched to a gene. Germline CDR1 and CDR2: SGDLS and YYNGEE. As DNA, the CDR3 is TGTGCCAGCAGCGTAGGACAGGGGCAAGGCTACACCTTC. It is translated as CASSVGQGQGYTF.

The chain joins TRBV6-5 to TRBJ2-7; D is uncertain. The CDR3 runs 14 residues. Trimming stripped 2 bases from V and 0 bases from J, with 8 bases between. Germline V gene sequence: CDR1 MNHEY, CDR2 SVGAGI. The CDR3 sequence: CASSYGRGSYEQYF. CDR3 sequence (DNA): TGTGCCAGCAGTTACGGCAGAGGCTCCTACGAGCAGTACTTC.

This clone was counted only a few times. The CDR3 DNA reads TGTGCCAGCAGTCCCCAGGGGGCAACTAATGAAAAACTGTTTTTT. Its translation: CASSPQGATNEKLFF. This chain connects TRBV6-5 to TRBJ1-4, with 7 bases fitting TRBD1. CDR3 length: 15 amino acids. From germline, CDR1 is MNHEY and CDR2 SVGAGI. V was pared by 5 bases and J by 0 bases, with 3 bases of the junction left unmatched.

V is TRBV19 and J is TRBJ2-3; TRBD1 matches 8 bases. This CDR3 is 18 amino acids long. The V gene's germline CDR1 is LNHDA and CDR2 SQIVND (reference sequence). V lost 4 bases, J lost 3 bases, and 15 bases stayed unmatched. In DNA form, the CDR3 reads TGTGCCAGTAGTACGAAAGTGGACAGGGTTTGGGGGACAGATACGCAGTATTTT. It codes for CASSTKVDRVWGTDTQYF.

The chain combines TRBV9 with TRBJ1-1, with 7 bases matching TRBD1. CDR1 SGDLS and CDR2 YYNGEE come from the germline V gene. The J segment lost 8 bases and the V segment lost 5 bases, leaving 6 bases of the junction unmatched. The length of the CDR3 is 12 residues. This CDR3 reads CASRGTEGEAFF. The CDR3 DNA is TGTGCCAGCAGGGGGACAGAGGGGGAAGCTTTCTTT.

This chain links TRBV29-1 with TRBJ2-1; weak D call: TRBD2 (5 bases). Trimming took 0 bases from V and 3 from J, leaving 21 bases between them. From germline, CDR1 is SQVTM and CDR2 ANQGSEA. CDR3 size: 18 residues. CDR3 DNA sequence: TGCAGCGTTGAAGATCCCCTCGGGTGGAGGTCCCTCTACAATGAGCAGTTCTTC. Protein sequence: CSVEDPLGWRSLYNEQFF.

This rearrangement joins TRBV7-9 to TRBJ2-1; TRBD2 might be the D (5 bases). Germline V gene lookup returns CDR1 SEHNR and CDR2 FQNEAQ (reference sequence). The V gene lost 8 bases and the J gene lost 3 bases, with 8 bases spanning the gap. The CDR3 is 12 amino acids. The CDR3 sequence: CASPGYYNEQFF. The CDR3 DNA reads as TGTGCCAGCCCGGGGTACTACAATGAGCAGTTCTTC. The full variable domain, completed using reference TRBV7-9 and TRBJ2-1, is DTGVSQNPRHKITKRGQNVTFRCDPISEHNRLYWYRQTLGQGPEFLTYFQNEAQLEKSRLLSDRFSAERPKGSFSTLEIQRTEQGDSAMYLCASPGYYNEQFFGPGTRLTVL.